This T cell receptor beta chain was recorded in a study of CD8 T cells in ankylosing spondylitis (dated by TCRdb to between 2016 and 2019). In terms of the full investigation: To find TCR variants linked to disease, the study profiled T cell receptor beta repertoires in ankylosing spondylitis patients and healthy donors. The full study cohort was made up of 25 ankylosing spondylitis patients and around 100 healthy donors. Peripheral blood was sampled, and synovial fluid was additionally collected from ankylosing spondylitis patients.

Reading the germline V gene gives CDR1 KGHSH and CDR2 LQKENI. Taken from cysteine to phenylalanine, the CDR3 has 16 residues. The read is trimmed to its CDR3 DNA, 48 bases read in frame from base 1. V was cut back by 2 bases and J by 1 base, leaving a gap of 14 bases between them. Concerning this clonotype itself: The clone's antigen remains unknown. Nothing much larger sits one base from this clone, and base qualities are not available.

The run used an Illumina HiSeq 2500. Quantitative 5'-RACE with molecular barcodes was the method used to prepare the TCR beta libraries. As for how the authors treated the data: A new computational method, built on a probabilistic model of VDJ rearrangement, was used to identify disease-linked TCR variants. TCRdb trimmed the raw reads at Q25, called clones with MiXCR and kept productive beta chains. Each CDR3 protein gets just one entry, which takes the most common genes and DNA from the rows behind it. V and J calls and clone size were set by TCRdb, not the authors. The sample table shows around 220,000 distinct CDR3 sequences, and about 11% are seen once. The ten largest account for about 20% of the sample. Here is what the overall study found, with its caveats: Significant enrichment of the disease-linked clones was reported in matched synovial fluid samples from ankylosing spondylitis patients. Some motif variants had previously been reported in the synovial fluid and blood of reactive arthritis patients, which suggests shared mechanisms of disease initiation. A CD8+ phenotype was shown by the disease-linked clones, which were found at relatively low frequencies in peripheral blood. Blood from ankylosing spondylitis patients appeared to be characterized by a TCR beta motif made up of 8 or 9 highly homologous amino acid variants.

The sequencing sample was made of blood, either unsorted or a sorted T cell fraction (not recorded which). The V and J genes are TRBV18 and TRBJ1-1, with the D gene call left open. This receptor was obtained from a male donor with ankylosing spondylitis or in good health (not recorded which). The CDR3 reads CASSPEVLVSNTEAFF. The nucleotides read TGTGCCAGCTCACCAGAGGTCCTGGTCTCGAACACTGAAGCTTTCTTT.